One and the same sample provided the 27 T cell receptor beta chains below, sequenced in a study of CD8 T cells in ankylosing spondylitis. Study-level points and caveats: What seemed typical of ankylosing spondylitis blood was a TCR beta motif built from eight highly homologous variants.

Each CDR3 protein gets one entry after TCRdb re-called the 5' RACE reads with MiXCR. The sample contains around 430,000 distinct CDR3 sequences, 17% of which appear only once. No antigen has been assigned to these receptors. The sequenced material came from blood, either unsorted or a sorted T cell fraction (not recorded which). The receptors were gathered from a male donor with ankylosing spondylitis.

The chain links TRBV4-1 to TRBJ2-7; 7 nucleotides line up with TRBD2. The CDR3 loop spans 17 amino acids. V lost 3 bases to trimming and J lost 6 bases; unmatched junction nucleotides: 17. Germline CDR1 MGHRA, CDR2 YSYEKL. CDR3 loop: CASSHLPPVGGPSEQYF. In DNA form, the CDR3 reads TGCGCCAGCAGCCACCTTCCCCCTGTGGGAGGGCCTTCCGAGCAGTACTTC.

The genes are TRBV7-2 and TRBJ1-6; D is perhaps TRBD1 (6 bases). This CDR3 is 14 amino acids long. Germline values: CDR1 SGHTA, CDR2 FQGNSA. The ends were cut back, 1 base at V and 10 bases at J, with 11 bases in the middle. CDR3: CASSLDQGPSPLHF. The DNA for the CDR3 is TGTGCCAGCAGCTTAGATCAGGGGCCATCACCCCTCCACTTT.

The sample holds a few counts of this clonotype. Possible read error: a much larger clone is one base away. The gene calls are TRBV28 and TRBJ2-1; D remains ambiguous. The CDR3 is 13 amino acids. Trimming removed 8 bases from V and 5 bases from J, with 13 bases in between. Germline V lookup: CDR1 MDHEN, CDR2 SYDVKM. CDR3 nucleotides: TGTGCCAGCCTCGCCCGGTCAGACAATGAGCAGTTCTTC. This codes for CASLARSDNEQFF.

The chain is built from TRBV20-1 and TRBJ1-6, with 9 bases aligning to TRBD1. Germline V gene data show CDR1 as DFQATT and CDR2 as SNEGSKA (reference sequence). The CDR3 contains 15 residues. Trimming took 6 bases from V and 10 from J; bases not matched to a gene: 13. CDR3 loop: CSAPDPGQGYSPLHF. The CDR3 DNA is TGCAGTGCCCCCGACCCGGGACAGGGCTACTCACCCCTCCACTTT.

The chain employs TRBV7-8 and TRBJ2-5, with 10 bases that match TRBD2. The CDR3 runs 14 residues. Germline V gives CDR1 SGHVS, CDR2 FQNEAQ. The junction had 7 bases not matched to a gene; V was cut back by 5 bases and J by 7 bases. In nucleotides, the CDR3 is TGTGCCAGCAGCCCTCGGACTAGCGGTACGACCCAGTACTTC. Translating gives CASSPRTSGTTQYF.

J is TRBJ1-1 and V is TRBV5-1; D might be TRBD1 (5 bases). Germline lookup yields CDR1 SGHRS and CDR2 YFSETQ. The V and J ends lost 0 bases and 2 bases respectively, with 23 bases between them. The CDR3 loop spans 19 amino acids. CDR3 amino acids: CASSLGYGSERGRNTEAFF. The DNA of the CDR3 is TGCGCCAGCAGCTTGGGGTATGGTTCCGAAAGGGGACGAAACACTGAAGCTTTCTTT. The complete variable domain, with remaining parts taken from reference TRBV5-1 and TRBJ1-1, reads KAGVTQTPRYLIKTRGQQVTLSCSPISGHRSVSWYQQTPGQGLQFLFEYFSETQRNKGNFPGRFSGRQFSNSRSEMNVSTLELGDSALYLCASSLGYGSERGRNTEAFFGQGTRLTVV.

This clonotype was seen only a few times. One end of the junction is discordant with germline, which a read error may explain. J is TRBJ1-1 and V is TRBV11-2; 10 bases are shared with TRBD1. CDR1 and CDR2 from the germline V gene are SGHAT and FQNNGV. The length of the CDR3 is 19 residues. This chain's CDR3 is CASRLGQGTYRRDYTEAFF. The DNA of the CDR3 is TGTGCCAGCCGCTTGGGACAGGGGACGTACCGAAGAGATTACACTGAAGCTTTCTTT. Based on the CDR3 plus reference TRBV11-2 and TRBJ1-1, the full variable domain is EAGVAQSPRYKIIEKRQSVAFWCNPISGHATLYWYQQILGQGPKLLIQFQNNGVVDDSQLPKDRFSAERLKGVDSTLKIQPAKLEDSAVYLCASRLGQGTYRRDYTEAFFGQGTRLTVV.

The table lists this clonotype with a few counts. The CDR3, as DNA: TGTGCCAGCAGCTTTGGGGCGGGCAATGAGCAGTTCTTC. It is translated as CASSFGAGNEQFF. The rearrangement uses TRBV5-6 and TRBJ2-1, with D possibly called TRBD1 or TRBD2 (5 bases each). The V gene lost 2 bases and the J gene lost 6 bases, with 9 bases spanning the gap. CDR3 length: 13 residues. The germline V gene has CDR1 SGHDT and CDR2 YYEEEE.

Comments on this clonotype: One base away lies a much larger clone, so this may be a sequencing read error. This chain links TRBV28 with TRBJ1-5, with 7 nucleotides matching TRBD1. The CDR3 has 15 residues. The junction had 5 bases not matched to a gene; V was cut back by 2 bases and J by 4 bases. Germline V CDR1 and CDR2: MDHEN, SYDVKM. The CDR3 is CASSLPSGGNQPQHF. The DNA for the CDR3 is TGTGCCAGCAGTTTACCGTCAGGGGGAAATCAGCCCCAGCATTTT.

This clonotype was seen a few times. The CDR3 loop reads CSDQKNRLAGDRETQYF. CDR3 coding DNA: TGCAGTGACCAAAAGAACCGACTAGCGGGAGATAGAGAGACCCAGTACTTC. This chain uses TRBV20-1 with TRBJ2-5, with 12 bases fitting TRBD2. The CDR3 has 17 amino acids. The junction had 16 bases not matched to a gene; V was cut back by 7 bases and J by 4 bases. CDR1 is DFQATT, CDR2 SNEGSKA, per germline (reference sequence).

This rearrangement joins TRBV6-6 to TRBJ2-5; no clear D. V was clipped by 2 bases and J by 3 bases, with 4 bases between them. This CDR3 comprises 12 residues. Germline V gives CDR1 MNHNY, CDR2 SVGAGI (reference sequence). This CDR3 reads CASSYGEETQYF. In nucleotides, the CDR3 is TGTGCCAGCAGTTACGGGGAAGAGACCCAGTACTTC.

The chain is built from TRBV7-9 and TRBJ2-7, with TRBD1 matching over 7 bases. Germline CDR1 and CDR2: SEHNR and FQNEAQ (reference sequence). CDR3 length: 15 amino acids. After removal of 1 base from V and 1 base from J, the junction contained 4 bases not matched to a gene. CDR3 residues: CASSLGTGPSYEQYF. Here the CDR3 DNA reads TGTGCCAGCAGCTTAGGGACAGGCCCTTCCTACGAGCAGTACTTC.

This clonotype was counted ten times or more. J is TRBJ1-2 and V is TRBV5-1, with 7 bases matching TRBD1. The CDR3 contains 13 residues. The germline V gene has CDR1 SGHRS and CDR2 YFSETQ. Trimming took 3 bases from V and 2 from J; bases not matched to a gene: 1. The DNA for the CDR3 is TGCGCCAGCAGCTCGACAGGGAACTATGGCTACACCTTC. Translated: CASSSTGNYGYTF.

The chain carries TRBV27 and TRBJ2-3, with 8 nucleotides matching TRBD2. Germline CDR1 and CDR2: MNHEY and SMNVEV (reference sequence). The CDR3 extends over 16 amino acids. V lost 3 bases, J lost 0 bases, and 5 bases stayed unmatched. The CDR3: CASSFNGRASTDTQYF. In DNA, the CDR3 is TGTGCCAGCAGTTTTAACGGGAGGGCAAGCACAGATACGCAGTATTTT.

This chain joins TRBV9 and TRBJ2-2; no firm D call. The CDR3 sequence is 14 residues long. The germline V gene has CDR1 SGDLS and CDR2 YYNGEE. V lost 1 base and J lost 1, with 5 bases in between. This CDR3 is CASSVNQNTGELFF. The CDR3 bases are TGTGCCAGCAGCGTAAACCAGAACACCGGGGAGCTGTTTTTT.

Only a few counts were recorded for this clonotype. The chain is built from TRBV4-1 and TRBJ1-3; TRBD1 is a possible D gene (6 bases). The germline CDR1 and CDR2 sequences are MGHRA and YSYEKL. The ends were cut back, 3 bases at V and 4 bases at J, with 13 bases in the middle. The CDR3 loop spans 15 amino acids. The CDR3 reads CASSQGWTAGNTIYF. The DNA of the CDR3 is TGCGCCAGCAGCCAGGGATGGACAGCAGGAAACACCATATATTTT.

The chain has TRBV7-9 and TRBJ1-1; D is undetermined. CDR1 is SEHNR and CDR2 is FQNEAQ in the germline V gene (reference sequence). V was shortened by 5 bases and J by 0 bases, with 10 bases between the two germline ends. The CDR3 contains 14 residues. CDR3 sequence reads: CASSSKVMNTEAFF. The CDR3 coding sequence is TGTGCCAGCAGCAGCAAAGTTATGAACACTGAAGCTTTCTTT.

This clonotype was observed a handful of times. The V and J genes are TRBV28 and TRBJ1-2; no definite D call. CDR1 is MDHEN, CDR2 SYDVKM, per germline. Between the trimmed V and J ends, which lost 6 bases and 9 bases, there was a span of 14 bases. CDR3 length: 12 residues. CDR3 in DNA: TGTGCCAGCAGGACCGGGCCTCCGAGCTACACCTTC. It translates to CASRTGPPSYTF.

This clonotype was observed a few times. The CDR3 nucleotides are TGCAGTGCTAGCCCCCCCCGCGGAGGGGGTGGGGAGCAGTTCTTC. Its translation: CSASPPRGGGGEQFF. This chain links TRBV20-1 with TRBJ2-1, with D tentatively TRBD1 or TRBD2 (6 bases each). Germline assignment: CDR1 DFQATT and CDR2 SNEGSKA (reference sequence). Trimming pared 3 bases from V and 10 bases from J, leaving 22 bases between. The length of the CDR3 is 15 residues.

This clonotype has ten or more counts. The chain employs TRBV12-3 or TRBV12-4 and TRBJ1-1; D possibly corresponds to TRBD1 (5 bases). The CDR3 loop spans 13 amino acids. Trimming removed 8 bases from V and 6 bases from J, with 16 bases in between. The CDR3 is CASRDGPVSEAFF. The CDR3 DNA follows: TGTGCCAGCCGGGACGGACCCGTTTCTGAAGCTTTCTTT.

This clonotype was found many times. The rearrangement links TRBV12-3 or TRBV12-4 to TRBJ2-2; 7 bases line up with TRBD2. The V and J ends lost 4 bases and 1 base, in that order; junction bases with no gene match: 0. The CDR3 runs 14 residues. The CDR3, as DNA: TGTGCCAGCAGTTGGGGGGGGAACACCGGGGAGCTGTTTTTT. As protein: CASSWGGNTGELFF.

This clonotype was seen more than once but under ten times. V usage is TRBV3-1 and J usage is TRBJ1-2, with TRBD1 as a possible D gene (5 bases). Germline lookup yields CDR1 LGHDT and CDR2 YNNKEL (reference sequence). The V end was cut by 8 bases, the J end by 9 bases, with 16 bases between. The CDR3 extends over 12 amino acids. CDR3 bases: TGTGCCAGCCAGGAAGAGCAGGGAAGCTACACCTTC. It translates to CASQEEQGSYTF.

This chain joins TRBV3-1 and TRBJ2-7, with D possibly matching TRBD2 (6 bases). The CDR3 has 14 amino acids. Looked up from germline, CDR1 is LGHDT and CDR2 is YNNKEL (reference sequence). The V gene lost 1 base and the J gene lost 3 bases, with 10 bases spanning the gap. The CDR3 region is CASSQAGVVYEQYF. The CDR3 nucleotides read TGTGCCAGCAGCCAAGCGGGAGTAGTCTACGAGCAGTACTTC.

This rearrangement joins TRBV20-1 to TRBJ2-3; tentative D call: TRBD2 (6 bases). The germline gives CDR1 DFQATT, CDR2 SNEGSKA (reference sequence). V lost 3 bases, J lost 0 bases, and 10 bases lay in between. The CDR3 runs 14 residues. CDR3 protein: CSARFGGSTDTQYF. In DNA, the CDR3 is TGCAGTGCTAGGTTCGGGGGTAGCACAGATACGCAGTATTTT.

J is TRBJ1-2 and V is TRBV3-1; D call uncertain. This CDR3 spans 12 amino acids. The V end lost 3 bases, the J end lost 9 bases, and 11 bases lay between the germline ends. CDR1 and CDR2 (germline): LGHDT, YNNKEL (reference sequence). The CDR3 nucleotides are TGTGCCAGCAGCCACCAGACTTATCGCTACACCTTC. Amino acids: CASSHQTYRYTF. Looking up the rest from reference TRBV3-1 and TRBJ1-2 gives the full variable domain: DTAVSQTPKYLVTQMGNDKSIKCEQNLGHDTMYWYKQDSKKFLKIMFSYNNKELIINETVPNRFSPKSPDKAHLNLHINSLELGDSAVYFCASSHQTYRYTFGSGTRLTVV.

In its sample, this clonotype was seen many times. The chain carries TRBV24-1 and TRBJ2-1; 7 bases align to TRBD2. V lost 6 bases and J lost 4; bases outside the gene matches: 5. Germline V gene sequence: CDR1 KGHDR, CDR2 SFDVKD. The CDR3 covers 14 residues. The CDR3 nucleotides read TGTGCCACCAGTTTCAGCGGGATATACAATGAGCAGTTCTTC. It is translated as CATSFSGIYNEQFF.

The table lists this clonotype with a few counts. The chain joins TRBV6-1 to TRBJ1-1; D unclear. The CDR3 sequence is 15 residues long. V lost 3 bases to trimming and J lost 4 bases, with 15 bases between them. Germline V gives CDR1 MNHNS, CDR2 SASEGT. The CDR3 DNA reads TGTGCCAGCAGTGAGAGGATGGACGTCGGCACTGAAGCTTTCTTT. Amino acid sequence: CASSERMDVGTEAFF.